This T cell receptor (beta chain) came from a study of Ad26.COV2.S vaccination and SARS-CoV-2 variants. Background on the study: Doses of Ad26.COV2.S were injected into muscle once or twice, 56 days apart. Study-wide points: The TCR breadth and depth analyses may have understated or missed part of the total T cell responses.

Details on this clone: What it recognizes is unknown.

Germline loops: CDR1 MNHEY, CDR2 SVGEGT. The CDR3 length is 16 residues. V lost 6 bases and J 4 bases, leaving 21 bases between the germline ends. Method: immunoSEQ multiplex PCR; TCRdb's copy keeps in-frame clones and lacks some. The sample carries some 340,000 clones, 70% to 90% recorded once. The treatment is: 19 received Ad26.COV2.S at low or high dose, single or two shots; a few received placebo; per-sample allocation not given. The investigators took samples on day 63 after the first vaccine or placebo injection. This chain uses TRBV6-2 or TRBV6-3 with TRBJ1-1; TRBD1 is a possible D gene (5 bases). The sequence was obtained from a person between 18 and 59 years old who received the Ad26.COV2.S COVID-19 vaccine or a placebo. Sequencing used peripheral blood, obtained in a trial of Ad26.COV2.S vaccine versus placebo. The CDR3 DNA sequence: TGTGCCAGCAGCCCCCGGACACCACTATTCGGCACTGAAGCTTTCTTT. Residues: CASSPRTPLFGTEAFF.